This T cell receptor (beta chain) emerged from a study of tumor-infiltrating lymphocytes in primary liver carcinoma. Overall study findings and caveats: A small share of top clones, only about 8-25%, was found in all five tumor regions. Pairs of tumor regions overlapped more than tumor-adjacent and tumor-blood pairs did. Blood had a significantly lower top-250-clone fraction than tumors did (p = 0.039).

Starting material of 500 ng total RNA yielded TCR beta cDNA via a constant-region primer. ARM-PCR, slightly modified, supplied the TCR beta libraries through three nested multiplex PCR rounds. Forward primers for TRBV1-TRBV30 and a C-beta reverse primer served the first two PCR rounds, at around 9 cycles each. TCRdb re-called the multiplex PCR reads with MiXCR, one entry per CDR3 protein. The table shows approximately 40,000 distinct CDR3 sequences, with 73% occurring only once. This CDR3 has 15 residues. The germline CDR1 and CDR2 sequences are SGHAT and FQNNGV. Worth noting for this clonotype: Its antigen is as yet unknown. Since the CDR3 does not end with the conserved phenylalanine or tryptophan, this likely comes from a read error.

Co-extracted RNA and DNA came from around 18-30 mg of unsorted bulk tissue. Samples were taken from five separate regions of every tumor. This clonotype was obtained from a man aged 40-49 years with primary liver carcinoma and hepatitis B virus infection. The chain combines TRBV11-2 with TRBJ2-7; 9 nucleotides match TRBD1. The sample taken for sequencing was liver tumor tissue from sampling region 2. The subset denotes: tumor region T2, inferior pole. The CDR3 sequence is CAGSLRRTGENEQYL. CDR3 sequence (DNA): TGTGCCGGCAGCTTACGACGGACAGGGGAAAACGAGCAGTACTTA.